The TCR beta chain described here comes from a study of glioma-infiltrating T cells. Study-level background: Presurgical dexamethasone in glioma patients lasted six or fewer days. General study findings and limits: A blood CDR3 motif signature was depleted in highly divergent patients. Only very few CDR3 sequences appeared in both tissue and blood.

This clonotype was picked up many times. Its matching antigen is unknown. This CDR3 comprises 13 residues. Between the trimmed V and J ends, which lost 3 bases and 1 base, there was a span of 7 bases. Per germline, CDR1 MDHEN and CDR2 SYDVKM. TCR alpha and beta CDR3 regions were amplified from RNA using iRepertoire nested multiplex PCR. TCRdb re-called the multiplex PCR reads through MiXCR, storing one row per CDR3 protein. The sample carries more than 350,000 distinct CDR3 sequences, 35% to 45% recorded once. Sequenced sample: glioma tissue, nonneoplastic brain tissue, or PBMCs (not recorded which). The V and J genes are TRBV28 and TRBJ2-7; TRBD1 or TRBD2 may be the D gene (5 bases each). The source of this sequence is a human donor with low-grade glioma or glioblastoma, undergoing nonglioma brain surgery, or in good health (not recorded which). DNA for the CDR3: TGTGCCAGCAGTTTGGGGGATTCCTACGAGCAGTACTTC. This sequence encodes CASSLGDSYEQYF.